This T cell receptor (beta chain) comes out of a study of blood T cell repertoires in COVID-19. Across the whole study: Samples came from the United States, Italy and Spain, spanning acute and convalescent COVID-19. Sample material is recorded as cDNA or gDNA derived from T cells, B-cell-depleted T cells, or PBMCs.

Original processing methods: Estimation of nucleated cell counts relied on the amplification of reference gene primers. Method: immunoSEQ multiplex PCR; TCRdb's copy keeps in-frame clones and lacks some. For V, J and clone size, that table is used; D and trimming come from the DNA. The data contain some 150,000 clones, around 80% of them singletons. Material for sequencing was peripheral blood. This TCR came from a woman between 45 and 65 years old with acute or convalescent COVID-19.

CDR3 sequence: CASSDEYSNQPQHF. CDR3 DNA: TGTGCCAGTAGTGATGAGTATAGCAATCAGCCCCAGCATTTT. This chain links TRBV19 with TRBJ1-5; D unclear. Germline V gives CDR1 LNHDA, CDR2 SQIVND (reference sequence). The CDR3 is made up of 14 amino acids. V gave up 5 bases and J gave up 0 bases, with 8 bases separating them.